This T cell receptor (beta chain) was sequenced during a study of CD8+CD57+ T cells in acquired aplastic anemia. Whole-study context: Recorded DNA amounts for sorted CD4+ and CD8+ cells had an average of around 3 ug.

The CDR3 has 14 residues. Germline-derived CDR1 and CDR2 are SGHTA and FQGNSA. Trimming left V 5 bases short and J 6 bases short, with 15 bases between. About this clonotype itself: Its specificity is unknown.

Overall study findings and caveats: Shared by patients and controls, approximately 29 CD8+ CDR3s were abundant in patients.

Genomic DNA provided the template from which TCR beta VDJ and CDR3 profiles were obtained. From the reads, TCRdb called clonotypes with MiXCR, one entry per CDR3 protein. The sample gives some 44,000 distinct CDR3 sequences, approximately 67% of which show up once; less than 25% is in the top ten. Sample: sorted CD4+, CD8+, or CD8+CD57+ T cells (not recorded which) from PBMCs. The chain recombines TRBV7-2 with TRBJ2-3; D is unclear. The source is a human donor in good health, serving as a control. CDR3 protein: CASSQQRKGDTQYF. The DNA for the CDR3 is TGTGCCAGCAGCCAGCAAAGGAAGGGCGATACGCAGTATTTT.